One TCR beta chain is described in this entry. The data were taken from a study of cytomegalovirus exposure and HLA in healthy donors. Clones were read by immunoSEQ multiplex PCR, and TCRdb kept only the in-frame ones, dropping some. The sample has approximately 240,000 clones, 85% to 95% seen once; the top ten hold approximately 0.99%. V shed 8 bases, J shed 10 bases, and the junction held 6 bases outside the gene matches. Germline CDR1 and CDR2: SQVTM and ANQGSEA. The CDR3 consists of 12 residues. J is TRBJ2-1 and V is TRBV29-1; 12 bases match TRBD2. The clonotype comes from a woman between 18 and 29 years old in good health and CMV-seronegative. Material: PBMCs. This CDR3 is CSLRTSGMEQFF. CDR3 nucleotide sequence: TGCAGCTTGCGGACTAGCGGGATGGAGCAGTTCTTC.